This TCR beta chain emerged from a study of blood T cells in healthy people across ages. Overall study findings and caveats: Unknown donor CMV status possibly confounded expanded clonotype changes. Roughly linear age-related decline in beta diversity appeared, significant by age around 40.

Alongside a J-beta primer mix, a sample-barcoded 5' primer served in a second PCR lasting about 6 to 12 cycles. Each cDNA molecule was tagged by a template-switch adaptor with 12 random nucleotides. From the 5' RACE reads, TCRdb called clonotypes with MiXCR, one entry per CDR3 protein. The sample contains about 1.4 million distinct CDR3 sequences, roughly 59% of which appear only once. On this clonotype: Its target is unknown.

Per-sample yields of isolated PBMCs were at least 6.5 million. The CDR3 length is 10 residues. Germline V lookup: CDR1 DFQATT, CDR2 SNEGSKA (reference sequence). The germline V and J ends were trimmed by 4 bases and 8 bases, with 8 bases remaining between them. The genes are TRBV20-1 and TRBJ1-1; unclear D gene. The source material was blood. The sequence was obtained from a man aged 18-30 years in good health. This CDR3 reads CSAMSTEAFF. CDR3 sequence (DNA): TGCAGTGCTATGTCTACAGAAGCTTTCTTT.